These 29 T cell receptor beta chains were sequenced from one sample in a study of molecular identifiers for immune sequencing clone quantification (dated by TCRdb to between 2018 and 2020). To prepare the library, PCR was applied. Sequencing relied on an Illumina HiSeq 4000. The public reads were run again by TCRdb, first through fastp at Q25 and then through MiXCR, and only productive beta chains were kept. All rows with the same CDR3 protein become a single entry with the most common DNA and genes. The sample table lists about 510,000 distinct CDR3 sequences, over 20% of them with a count of one. Clones ranked in the top ten supply 0.7% to 1% of the sample. The sequenced material came from naive CD8+ T cells from blood, with Jurkat cell RNA spiked in. What the cell subset or site label conveys for this sample: FACS-sorted CD8+CD4-CCR7+CD45RA+ naive T cells. These receptors were collected from a human donor in good health. Some libraries in this study had Jurkat cell RNA spiked in.

V and J are TRBV28 and TRBJ2-1; the match to TRBD2 covers 9 bases. With 5 bases clipped from V and 7 bases from J, the junction kept 9 bases outside the gene matches. The CDR3 contains 15 residues. Germline CDR1 MDHEN, CDR2 SYDVKM. The CDR3 spells CASSPLAGAWNEQFF. The CDR3, as DNA: TGTGCCAGCAGTCCGTTAGCGGGAGCGTGGAATGAGCAGTTCTTC.

The sample holds many counts of this clonotype. The chain couples TRBV10-2 to TRBJ2-3; TRBD2 might be the D (6 bases). V lost 4 bases and J 8 bases, leaving 10 bases between the germline ends. Germline V gene data show CDR1 as WSHSY and CDR2 as SAAADI. This CDR3 is 12 amino acids long. CDR3 protein: CASSVGGVTQYF. Here the CDR3 DNA reads TGCGCCAGCAGTGTGGGGGGAGTTACGCAGTATTTT.

There are many counts of this clonotype. The chain couples TRBV20-1 to TRBJ2-1; D unclear. Per germline, CDR1 DFQATT and CDR2 SNEGSKA (reference sequence). The CDR3 is 11 amino acids. Trimming took 3 bases from V and 10 from J, leaving 10 bases between them. DNA for the CDR3: TGCAGTGCTAGTCTGGTCGGAGAGCAGTTCTTC. This gives the protein CSASLVGEQFF.

The rearrangement joins TRBV20-1 to TRBJ1-2; D gene unclear. The CDR3 totals 13 residues. V lost 2 bases, J lost 4 bases, and 11 bases lay in between. Germline assignment: CDR1 DFQATT and CDR2 SNEGSKA (reference sequence). This CDR3 is CSARTQRFYGYTF. Here the CDR3 DNA reads TGCAGTGCTAGAACCCAGAGATTCTATGGCTACACCTTC.

This clonotype was seen a few times. The chain carries TRBV28 and TRBJ1-3; unclear D gene. The germline V and J ends were trimmed by 10 bases and 0 bases, with 16 bases remaining between them. The germline V gene has CDR1 MDHEN and CDR2 SYDVKM. This CDR3 contains 15 residues. Here the CDR3 DNA reads TGTGCCACGTGGGAATTGGGCAGCTCTGGAAACACCATATATTTT. It encodes CATWELGSSGNTIYF.

In its sample, this clonotype was seen many times. The chain joins TRBV15 to TRBJ2-3, with unresolved D. The CDR3 has 15 residues. V was cut by 1 base and J by 0 bases, with 8 bases left in between. Germline CDR1 and CDR2: LNHNV and YYDKDF (reference sequence). CDR3 sequence (DNA): TGTGCCACCAGCAGAGGGGAAGTGAGCACAGATACGCAGTATTTT. This sequence encodes CATSRGEVSTDTQYF.

On this clonotype itself: Given a much more abundant clone one base away, this may be a read error. V gene TRBV28 combines with J gene TRBJ1-4; 9 bases agree with TRBD1. Germline loops: CDR1 MDHEN, CDR2 SYDVKM. The CDR3 covers 15 residues. CDR3 sequence reads: CAGSDTGQGHEKLFF. For the CDR3, the DNA is TGTGCCGGCAGTGATACGGGACAGGGTCATGAAAAACTGTTTTTT.

The chain recombines TRBV11-2 with TRBJ2-1; no definite D call. Germline lookup yields CDR1 SGHAT and CDR2 FQNNGV. V was shortened by 1 base and J by 12 bases, with 10 bases between the two germline ends. The CDR3 consists of 12 residues. DNA for the CDR3: TGTGCCAGCAGCTTAGGGATGCCCTCGCAGTTCTTC. Translation gives CASSLGMPSQFF. Drawing the rest from reference TRBV11-2 and TRBJ2-1, the complete variable domain is EAGVAQSPRYKIIEKRQSVAFWCNPISGHATLYWYQQILGQGPKLLIQFQNNGVVDDSQLPKDRFSAERLKGVDSTLKIQPAKLEDSAVYLCASSLGMPSQFFGPGTRLTVL.

This clonotype was counted between two and nine times. The V and J genes are TRBV18 and TRBJ1-5, with 9 positions matching TRBD1. After removal of 3 bases from V and 0 bases from J, the junction contained 18 bases not matched to a gene. The V gene's germline CDR1 is KGHSH and CDR2 LQKENI. The CDR3 covers 21 residues. CDR3 sequence: CASSPGRLQGASFYSNQPQHF. The CDR3 DNA reads TGTGCCAGCTCACCGGGGAGGTTACAGGGGGCGAGTTTCTATAGCAATCAGCCCCAGCATTTT.

With regard to this clonotype: Possible read error: a much larger clone is one base away. This CDR3 is missing its conserved last phenylalanine or tryptophan, likely due to a read error. The rearrangement links TRBV19 to TRBJ2-3; 9 nucleotides align to TRBD2. Losses at the gene ends were 3 bases for V and 2 bases for J; bases not matched to a gene: 6. From germline, CDR1 is LNHDA and CDR2 SQIVND (reference sequence). This CDR3 is built from 16 residues. In DNA, the CDR3 is TGTGCCAGTAGTATTGGCCTAGCGGGGTTCACAGATACGCAGTATCTT. Its protein product is CASSIGLAGFTDTQYL.

This clonotype showed up many times. The J gene is TRBJ2-3, the V gene TRBV28; the match to TRBD2 covers 10 bases. Germline-derived CDR1 and CDR2 are MDHEN and SYDVKM. The CDR3 has 15 amino acids. With 3 bases clipped from V and 4 bases from J, the junction kept 4 bases outside the gene matches. CDR3: CASSFRGLAADTQYF. DNA of the CDR3: TGTGCCAGCAGTTTCAGAGGACTAGCGGCAGATACGCAGTATTTT.

This clonotype was detected a few times. The gene calls are TRBV14 and TRBJ2-1, with D possibly TRBD1 on 5 matching bases. Looked up from germline, CDR1 is SGHDN and CDR2 is FVKESK. V was cut by 4 bases and J by 1 base, with 14 bases left in between. CDR3 length: 16 amino acids. The CDR3 nucleotides are TGTGCCAGCAGCCCCTCATTACCAGGGTCCTACAATGAGCAGTTCTTC. Protein product: CASSPSLPGSYNEQFF.

The chain carries TRBV11-2 and TRBJ2-6, with D possibly matching TRBD1 (6 bases). There are 17 residues in the CDR3. Trimming took off 4 bases at V and 0 bases at J, with 13 bases between the two ends. From germline, CDR1 is SGHAT and CDR2 FQNNGV. CDR3 residues: CASSSPTGFSGANVLTF. CDR3 coding DNA: TGTGCCAGCAGCTCGCCAACAGGGTTCTCTGGGGCCAACGTCCTGACTTTC.

The DNA of the CDR3 is TGTGCCAGCAGCGGGGGACGGATGACCCAAGAGACCCAGTACTTC. Protein product: CASSGGRMTQETQYF. This chain joins TRBV5-6 and TRBJ2-5; D is tentatively TRBD1 or TRBD2 (5 bases each). Trimming cost V 4 bases and J 1 base, with 14 bases left between them. The CDR3 loop spans 15 amino acids. Germline V gives CDR1 SGHDT, CDR2 YYEEEE. Together with reference TRBV5-6 and TRBJ2-5, the CDR3 gives the full variable domain: DAGVTQSPTHLIKTRGQQVTLRCSPKSGHDTVSWYQQALGQGPQFIFQYYEEEERQRGNFPDRFSGHQFPNYSSELNVNALLLGDSALYLCASSGGRMTQETQYFGPGTRLLVL.

This chain uses TRBV4-3 with TRBJ2-1; TRBD2 agrees at 9 bases. From germline, CDR1 is LGHNA and CDR2 YSLEER. V shed 1 base and J 5 bases; nucleotides not matched to a gene: 3. This CDR3 contains 15 residues. The DNA of the CDR3 is TGCGCCAGCAGCCAAGGGACTAGCGCGCACAATGAGCAGTTCTTC. Protein: CASSQGTSAHNEQFF.

V usage is TRBV28 and J usage is TRBJ1-6, with D possibly being TRBD1 (6 bases). V dropped 6 bases and J dropped 7 bases, with 13 bases sitting between them. The germline V gene has CDR1 MDHEN and CDR2 SYDVKM. CDR3 length: 14 residues. The CDR3 bases are TGTGCCAGCAGCCGCAGGGGAGGGAATTCACCCCTCCACTTT. Encoded protein: CASSRRGGNSPLHF.

This clonotype was counted ten times or more. The genes are TRBV27 and TRBJ2-4, with 7 bases that match TRBD1. V lost 6 bases, J lost 5 bases, and 4 bases stayed unmatched. Germline loops: CDR1 MNHEY, CDR2 SMNVEV (reference sequence). CDR3 size: 13 residues. Here the CDR3 DNA reads TGTGCCAGCAGGGATGGACAGGAAAACATTCAGTACTTC. Its protein product is CASRDGQENIQYF.

In its sample, this clonotype was seen many times. The rearrangement joins TRBV10-3 to TRBJ1-1; no definite D call. Trimming pared 2 bases from V and 5 bases from J, leaving 9 bases between. The CDR3 length is 13 residues. Germline lookup yields CDR1 ENHRY and CDR2 SYGVKD. The CDR3: CAISELGGTEAFF. CDR3 nucleotides: TGTGCCATCAGTGAGCTGGGAGGGACTGAAGCTTTCTTT.

The chain recombines TRBV11-3 with TRBJ2-3, with 8 bases identical to TRBD1. V gave up 5 bases and J gave up 5 bases; unmatched junction bases: 3. The CDR3 loop spans 13 amino acids. CDR1 is SGHNT, CDR2 YENEEA, per germline. The CDR3 here is CASSEDREDTQYF. For the CDR3, the DNA is TGTGCCAGCAGCGAGGACAGGGAAGATACGCAGTATTTT.

Ten or more counts support this clonotype. This chain connects TRBV29-1 to TRBJ2-2, with a possible D match to TRBD2 (6 bases). This CDR3 is built from 13 residues. Germline V lookup: CDR1 SQVTM, CDR2 ANQGSEA. Trimming took off 3 bases at V and 5 bases at J, with 10 bases between the two ends. As DNA, the CDR3 is TGCAGCGTTGAGGGACTTCAAACCGGGGAGCTGTTTTTT. Translated, it gives CSVEGLQTGELFF.

This clonotype occurred a few times. This chain links TRBV29-1 with TRBJ2-5, with 7 bases fitting TRBD2. The germline CDR1 and CDR2 sequences are SQVTM and ANQGSEA. J gave up 2 bases and V 7 bases, and 10 bases lay outside the gene matches. The CDR3 contains 14 residues. CDR3 nucleotides: TGCAGCGCACGGGGGGTTTTCGGGCAAGAGACCCAGTACTTC. This gives the protein CSARGVFGQETQYF.

The sample holds many counts of this clonotype. The CDR3 protein is CASTAQDGNGYTF. The CDR3 nucleotides are TGTGCCAGCACGGCACAGGACGGAAATGGCTACACCTTC. The chain links TRBV12-3 or TRBV12-4 to TRBJ1-2, with D tentatively TRBD1 (5 bases). This CDR3 has 13 amino acids. Trimming pared 7 bases from V and 6 bases from J, leaving 15 bases between.

Only a few counts were recorded for this clonotype. J is TRBJ1-1 and V is TRBV2; a weak D match, TRBD1 (6 bases). Germline lookup yields CDR1 SNHLY and CDR2 FYNNEI. CDR3 length: 13 amino acids. With 3 bases removed from V and 6 bases from J, the gap between germline ends came to 11 bases. The CDR3 nucleotides are TGTGCCAGCAGTGAGACGGGGGGCCCTGAAGCTTTCTTT. Protein product: CASSETGGPEAFF. Using reference TRBV2 and TRBJ1-1 for the parts outside the CDR3, the full variable domain is EPEVTQTPSHQVTQMGQEVILRCVPISNHLYFYWYRQILGQKVEFLVSFYNNEISEKSEIFDDQFSVERPDGSNFTLKIRSTKLEDSAMYFCASSETGGPEAFFGQGTRLTVV.

The V and J genes are TRBV7-9 and TRBJ2-3; possible D gene TRBD2, 7 bases. The CDR3 sequence is 20 residues long. V lost 7 bases and J lost 0, with 29 bases in between. Per the germline V gene, CDR1 is SEHNR and CDR2 is FQNEAQ (reference sequence). CDR3 sequence (DNA): TGTGCCAGCACCCAACAGGGAGAGATAGGCGGGGGCACTAGCACAGATACGCAGTATTTT. Translated: CASTQQGEIGGGTSTDTQYF.

A few counts support this clonotype. This chain uses TRBV4-1 with TRBJ2-2; D may correspond to TRBD1 or TRBD2 (5 bases each). The CDR3 loop spans 13 amino acids. V shed 8 bases and J shed 2 bases, with 9 bases lying between them. Germline CDR1 reads MGHRA; CDR2 reads YSYEKL. The CDR3 DNA sequence: TGCGCCAGCCGGGACCCTAACACCGGGGAGCTGTTTTTT. This gives the protein CASRDPNTGELFF.

The CDR3 sequence: CASNSRFSSTGELFF. The DNA for the CDR3 is TGTGCCAGCAACAGTAGGTTTTCGAGCACCGGGGAGCTGTTTTTT. J is TRBJ2-2 and V is TRBV21-1. TRBV21-1 is marked as a pseudogene. This CDR3 has 15 residues.

In this sample, this clonotype turned up many times. The chain has TRBV7-9 and TRBJ1-5, with D possibly matching TRBD1 (6 bases). The germline gives CDR1 SEHNR, CDR2 FQNEAQ (reference sequence). The V end was cut by 6 bases, the J end by 3 bases, with 15 bases between. The CDR3 has 15 residues. CDR3 nucleotides: TGTGCCAGCAGTACCGGGGGGGCTATCAATCAGCCCCAGCATTTT. It is translated as CASSTGGAINQPQHF.

The CDR3 nucleotides read TGTGCCAGCAGCTGGCGACTAGCGGGACCTCCAGATACGCAGTATTTT. Protein product: CASSWRLAGPPDTQYF. The J gene is TRBJ2-3, the V gene TRBV5-6, with TRBD2 matching 11 bases. CDR3 length equals 16 residues. V lost 3 bases, J lost 4 bases, and 7 bases stayed unmatched. Germline V gene sequence: CDR1 SGHDT, CDR2 YYEEEE.

Ten or more counts support this clonotype. V gene TRBV4-3 combines with J gene TRBJ1-5; D unclear. The CDR3 has 16 amino acids. Germline V gene sequence: CDR1 LGHNA, CDR2 YSLEER. Trimming removed 0 bases at V and 1 base at J, with 10 bases between. CDR3 amino acids: CASSQDWGISNQPQHF. The CDR3 DNA sequence: TGCGCCAGCAGCCAAGATTGGGGAATAAGCAATCAGCCCCAGCATTTT.